This T cell receptor (beta chain) was profiled in a study of tumor-infiltrating lymphocytes in localized non-small cell lung cancer. General study results and limits: Available tissue quantity limited TCR sequencing to a patient subset.

A remark on this clone: The antigen is undetermined.

The protocol was immunoSEQ multiplex PCR, while the TCRdb copy is restricted to in-frame clones and leaves out a portion. The sample records 15,000 to 20,000 clones, more than 75% being singletons. Sequenced material: uninvolved lung tissue not adjacent to the tumor. The clonotype originates from a human donor with non-small cell lung cancer.

Here the CDR3 DNA reads TGTGCCATCCGATCCAGGGGATCTGGAAACACCATATATTTT. It specifies CAIRSRGSGNTIYF. The chain combines TRBV6-1 with TRBJ1-3; TRBD1 might be the D (6 bases). The CDR3 consists of 14 residues. Germline CDR1 and CDR2: MNHNS and SASEGT. Deletions cut 10 bases from V and 1 base from J, with 14 bases between.